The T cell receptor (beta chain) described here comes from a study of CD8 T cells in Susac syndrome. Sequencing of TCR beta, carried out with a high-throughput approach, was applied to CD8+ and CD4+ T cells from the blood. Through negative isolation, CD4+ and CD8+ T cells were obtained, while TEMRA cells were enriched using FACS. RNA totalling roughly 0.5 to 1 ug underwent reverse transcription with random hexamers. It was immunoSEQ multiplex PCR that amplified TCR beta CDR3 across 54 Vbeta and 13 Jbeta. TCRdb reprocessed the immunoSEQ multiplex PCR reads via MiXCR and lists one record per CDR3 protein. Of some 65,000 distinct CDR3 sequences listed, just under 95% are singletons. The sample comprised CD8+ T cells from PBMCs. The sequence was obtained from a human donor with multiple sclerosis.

CDR3 in DNA: TGTGCCAGTAGTAGTAGCGGGACAAACCAAGAGACCCAGTACTTC. Translated, it gives CASSSSGTNQETQYF. This rearrangement joins TRBV19 to TRBJ2-5; TRBD2 agrees at 8 bases. V lost 4 bases, J lost 0 bases, and 4 bases stayed unmatched. In germline, CDR1 is LNHDA, CDR2 SQIVND (reference sequence). This CDR3 is built from 15 residues.